This paragraph reports one T cell receptor beta chain. The 5'RACE template-switching step produced TCR cDNA and added a universal primer site and UMIs. TCRdb reanalysed the 5' RACE reads using MiXCR and keeps one entry per CDR3 protein. The top ten clones hold 15% to 20% of a sample with a few hundred thousand distinct CDR3 sequences, around 16% of them seen once. CDR3 length: 15 amino acids. Germline CDR1 KGHDR, CDR2 SFDVKD. Losses at the gene ends were 3 bases for V and 5 bases for J; bases not matched to a gene: 5. This sample was taken from a study of T cells after yellow fever vaccination. This clonotype was obtained from a man between 18 and 35 years old who received the YFV17D yellow fever vaccine. The material sequenced was PBMCs, taken roughly 5 days after the first yellow fever vaccination. The V gene is TRBV24-1, the J gene TRBJ2-1; 8 bases are shared with TRBD2. The CDR3 nucleotides read TGTGCCACCAGTGATGCCGGGACTAGTAACAATGAGCAGTTCTTC. It codes for CATSDAGTSNNEQFF.